This T cell receptor beta chain stems from a study of vaccination effects on CD4 cells after COVID-19. Remarks on this clone: No antigen is known for it.

The V gene's germline CDR1 is LGHNA and CDR2 YNFKEQ. Trimming cost V 6 bases and J 3 bases, with 15 bases left between them. The length of the CDR3 is 14 residues. The culture ran for approximately 10 days before CD4+ T cells were isolated. Vaccination of participants consisted of two doses of either the BNT162b2 or mRNA-1273 vaccine. Days 3 and 7 were when half the medium was replaced with IL-2 medium. Clones were read by immunoSEQ multiplex PCR, and TCRdb kept only the in-frame ones, dropping some. The table has 37,000 or so clones, under 70% seen once. The chain links TRBV4-2 to TRBJ2-7; no firm D call. The source of this sequence is a human donor who received a COVID-19 vaccine. The input for sequencing was CD4+ T cells from PBMCs cultured without peptide, taken after COVID-19 vaccination. The CDR3 here is CASRTDWGSYEQYF. For the CDR3, the DNA is TGTGCCAGCAGGACCGACTGGGGAAGCTACGAGCAGTACTTC.